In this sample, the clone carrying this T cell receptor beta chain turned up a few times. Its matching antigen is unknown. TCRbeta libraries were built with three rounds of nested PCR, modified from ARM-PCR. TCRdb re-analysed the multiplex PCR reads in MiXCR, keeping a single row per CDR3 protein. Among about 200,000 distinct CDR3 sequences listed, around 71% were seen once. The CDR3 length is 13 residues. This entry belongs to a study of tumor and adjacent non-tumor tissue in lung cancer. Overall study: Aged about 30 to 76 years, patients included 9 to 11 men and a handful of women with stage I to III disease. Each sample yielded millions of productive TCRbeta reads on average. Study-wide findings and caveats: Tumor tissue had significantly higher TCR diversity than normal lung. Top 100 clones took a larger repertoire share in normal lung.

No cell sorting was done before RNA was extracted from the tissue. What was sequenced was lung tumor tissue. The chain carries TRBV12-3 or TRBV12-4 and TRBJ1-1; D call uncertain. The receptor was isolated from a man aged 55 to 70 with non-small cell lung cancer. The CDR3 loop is CTSSPRRDTEAFF. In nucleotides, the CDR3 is TGTACTAGCAGCCCTCGGCGCGACACTGAAGCTTTCTTT.